The rows below give T cell receptor beta chains drawn from one sample of a study of blood T cell repertoires in COVID-19. Repertoires were generated with immunoSEQ multiplex PCR, while TCRdb's copy carries only in-frame clones and drops some. Among 430,000 or so clones, around nine tenths were seen once, and the ten largest hold 1.5% to 2%. The sequenced sample consisted of PBMCs or T cells enriched from blood (not recorded which). The receptors shown here come from a woman between 40 and 55 years old who had recovered from COVID-19. Each CDR3 is given with its conserved first and last residue. Each record gives: J gene, D gene, clone size, V gene, CDR3 DNA, CDR3 protein. A D gene is named only where the DNA matches it firmly. The size field is filled for only some rows; it gives once, few, many or a size class.

TRBJ2-1	-	-	TRBV4-2	TGTGCCAGCAGCCAAGGTGACACGCGGGAAAGGAACAATGAGCAGTTCTTC	CASSQGDTRERNNEQFF
TRBJ2-5	TRBD1	-	TRBV5-1	TGCGCCAGCAGCTTGAGTCCCCAGGGGGAACCCCAGTACTTC	CASSLSPQGEPQYF
TRBJ1-3	-	-	TRBV12-5	TGTGCTAGTGGTTTGGCCTCCCTTCTGGGGAGCTCGGGCTCTGGAAACACCATATATTTT	CASGLASLLGSSGSGNTIYF
TRBJ2-5	-	-	TRBV18	TGTGCCAGCTCAGAGGGACTGAGGTCCGAAGAGACCCAGTACTTC	CASSEGLRSEETQYF
TRBJ2-5	-	-	TRBV19	TGTGCCAGTAGTATCGGAGGGCCGCGCGTTACAGGGGTGGAGACCCAGTACTTC	CASSIGGPRVTGVETQYF
TRBJ2-7	-	-	TRBV7-8	TGTGCCAGCAGCTTAACAGGTACCTACGAGCAGTACTTC	CASSLTGTYEQYF
TRBJ1-5	TRBD1	-	TRBV7-2	TGTGCCAGCAGCTCCGGACAGGGTTATAGAGAACAGCCCCAGCATTTT	CASSSGQGYREQPQHF
TRBJ1-6	TRBD1	-	TRBV7-2	TGTGCCAGCAGCTTAGGAAGGGACAGGGGCAATTCACCCCTCCACTTT	CASSLGRDRGNSPLHF
TRBJ1-2	TRBD1	-	TRBV5-6	TGTGCCAGCAGCTTGGGAGGGACAGGAGCCTATGGCTACACCTTC	CASSLGGTGAYGYTF
TRBJ1-2	-	-	TRBV30	TGTGCCTGGGTACAGGGCAACTATGGCTACACCTTC	CAWVQGNYGYTF
TRBJ2-7	-	-	TRBV24-1	TGTGCCACCAGTGATCCCGTCACTTACGAGCAGTACTTC	CATSDPVTYEQYF
TRBJ2-5	-	-	TRBV9	TGTGCCAGCAGCCCCTCCAGAATACAAGAGACCCAGTACTTC	CASSPSRIQETQYF
TRBJ1-3	-	once	TRBV19	TGTGCCAGTAGTGAATCAGGTTCTGGAAACACCATATATTTT	CASSESGSGNTIYF
TRBJ1-1	-	-	TRBV15	TGTGCCACCAGCAGAGGGAGGAGGGGAGAGACTGAAGCTTTCTTT	CATSRGRRGETEAFF
TRBJ1-2	-	-	TRBV7-8	TGTGCCAGCAGCCTCGCTAGGGGAGGCTACACCTTC	CASSLARGGYTF
TRBJ1-1	TRBD1	-	TRBV7-8	TGTGCCAGCAGCCTTACGACAGGGATGAACACTGAAGCTTTCTTT	CASSLTTGMNTEAFF
TRBJ1-1	-	-	TRBV18	TGTGCCAGCTCACTAGGGGGAGCGGACACTGAAGCTTTCTTT	CASSLGGADTEAFF
TRBJ1-1	-	-	TRBV30	TGTGCCTGGCGACAGAACACTGAAGCTTTCTTT	CAWRQNTEAFF
TRBJ1-2	-	-	TRBV30	TGTGCCTGGAGTTTACAGGGAGGGGATGGCTACACCTTC	CAWSLQGGDGYTF
TRBJ1-3	-	once	TRBV5-1	TGCGCCAGCGGGGTTGGGGCAGGCAGTGGAAACACCATATATTTT	CASGVGAGSGNTIYF
TRBJ2-1	TRBD2	-	TRBV11-3	TGTGCCAGCAGCTTAGAAACTAGCGGAGACAATGAGCAGTTCTTC	CASSLETSGDNEQFF
TRBJ1-3	-	-	TRBV9	TGTGCCAGCAGCGTAGGCAGTTACTCTGGAAACACCATATATTTT	CASSVGSYSGNTIYF
TRBJ2-1	TRBD1	-	TRBV12-5	TGTGCTAGTGGTTTGGGGACAGGGACCTACAATGAGCAGTTCTTC	CASGLGTGTYNEQFF
TRBJ2-1	TRBD2	-	TRBV7-2	TGTGCCAGCAGCTTTCGTGGACTAGCGGGAGGCCCCCACAATGAGCAGTTCTTC	CASSFRGLAGGPHNEQFF
TRBJ1-5	TRBD1	few	TRBV5-6	TGTGCCAGCAGCTCGGGACAGGGTCACGATCAGCCCCAGCATTTT	CASSSGQGHDQPQHF
TRBJ1-6	-	-	TRBV10-3	TGTGCCACCCAGGGAGGGGTTGATTCACCCCTCCACTTT	CATQGGVDSPLHF
TRBJ2-7	TRBD1	once	TRBV5-1	TGCGCCAGCAGGACCGGGACAGGCACCTACGAGCAGTACTTC	CASRTGTGTYEQYF
TRBJ2-5	TRBD2	-	TRBV5-1	TGCGCCAGCAGCTTGTCTCTAGCGGGAGGCGGCGAGACCCAGTACTTC	CASSLSLAGGGETQYF
TRBJ2-7	TRBD2	-	TRBV7-2	TGTGCCAGCAGCCGGACTAGCGGCTACGAGCAGTACTTC	CASSRTSGYEQYF
TRBJ1-2	-	-	TRBV4-3	TGCGCCAGCAGCCAAGATGTTGGACAGAGCTACACCTTC	CASSQDVGQSYTF
TRBJ1-2	TRBD1	-	TRBV4-3	TGCGCCAGCAGCCAAGACGGGACAGCCTATGGCTACACCTTC	CASSQDGTAYGYTF
TRBJ2-5	TRBD1	-	TRBV29-1	TGCAGCGTTGTTCTTGGGACAGTCCAAGAGACCCAGTACTTC	CSVVLGTVQETQYF
TRBJ1-2	-	-	TRBV13	TGTGCCAGCAGCACGCTACAGGGAGGGTATGGCTACACCTTC	CASSTLQGGYGYTF
TRBJ1-6	TRBD1	-	TRBV7-2	TGTGCCAGCAGAGGACAGGTTTTTAGCTCCTATAATTCACCCCTCCACTTT	CASRGQVFSSYNSPLHF
TRBJ2-2	TRBD2	-	TRBV29-1	TGCAGCGTTGAACTCCTCTTTGTGGAGCGGGAGTCTGACACCGGGGAGCTGTTTTTT	CSVELLFVERESDTGELFF
TRBJ2-3	TRBD2	-	TRBV18	TGTGCCAGCTCACCGACTAGCGGGTCTAGCACAGATACGCAGTATTTT	CASSPTSGSSTDTQYF
TRBJ1-2	TRBD1	once	TRBV11-2	TGTGCCAGCAGCTTAGGGACAGGGGCCTATGGCTACACCTTC	CASSLGTGAYGYTF
TRBJ2-3	-	-	TRBV18	TGTGCCAGCTCACCGGTTAGCGGAACAGATACGCAGTATTTT	CASSPVSGTDTQYF
TRBJ2-1	-	-	TRBV27	TGTGCCAGCAGTCAACAGGTCAATGAGCAGTTCTTC	CASSQQVNEQFF
TRBJ1-1	-	-	TRBV5-4	TGTGCCAGCAGCTCCGGGGGTAAGTGGAGGGACACTGAAGCTTTCTTT	CASSSGGKWRDTEAFF
TRBJ1-1	TRBD1	-	TRBV7-2	TGTGCCAGCAGCTTAGACCGGGACAGACACACTGAAGCTTTCTTT	CASSLDRDRHTEAFF
TRBJ1-2	TRBD1	-	TRBV24-1	TGTGCCACCAGTGATTCGAGGACAGGGGGCGTCTATGGCTACACCTTC	CATSDSRTGGVYGYTF
TRBJ1-2	TRBD1	-	TRBV5-5	TGTGCCAGCAGCTTGGGGGGACAGGGGGCGTATGGCTACACCTTC	CASSLGGQGAYGYTF
TRBJ2-7	-	-	TRBV18	TGTGCCAGCTCCCGAGGGGGGGATTTTTACGAGCAGTACTTC	CASSRGGDFYEQYF
TRBJ2-7	TRBD2	once	TRBV10-1	TGCGCCAGCAGGAAGAGCGGGGGCTTCTCCTACGAGCAGTACTTC	CASRKSGGFSYEQYF
TRBJ2-7	TRBD2	-	TRBV4-3	TGCGCCAGCAGCCCTAGCGGGGGAAAATACGAGCAGTACTTC	CASSPSGGKYEQYF
TRBJ1-2	TRBD1	-	TRBV5-5	TGTGCCAGCAGCTTGTCCGGGACAGGGGTGTCCTATGGCTACACCTTC	CASSLSGTGVSYGYTF
TRBJ1-2	-	-	TRBV11-2	TGTGCCAGCAGCTCGAACGGAGTTTATGGCTACACCTTC	CASSSNGVYGYTF
TRBJ1-3	-	-	TRBV4-3	TGCGCCAGCAGCCAAGTGGGCCGACGCTCTGGAAACACCATATATTTT	CASSQVGRRSGNTIYF
TRBJ1-5	-	-	TRBV4-3	TGCGCCAGCAGCCAAGATAGTGGCAGGGGTGCTCAGCCCCAGCATTTT	CASSQDSGRGAQPQHF
TRBJ2-7	TRBD2	once	TRBV7-9	TGTGCCAGCAGCCCAAAGACTAGCGGAACCTCCTACGAGCAGTACTTC	CASSPKTSGTSYEQYF
TRBJ2-2	TRBD1	-	TRBV10-3	TGTGCCATCAGTGAGGGGCCAGGGGGCGCAACCGGGGAGCTGTTTTTT	CAISEGPGGATGELFF
TRBJ1-4	TRBD1	-	TRBV5-1	TGCGCCAGCAGTAAGGGACAGGGGAATGAAAAACTGTTTTTT	CASSKGQGNEKLFF
TRBJ2-1	TRBD2	once	TRBV9	TGTGCCAGCAGCGTAGGGCGGCTAGCGGGAGGGAATGAGCAGTTCTTC	CASSVGRLAGGNEQFF
TRBJ2-1	TRBD2	-	TRBV3-1/TRBV3-2	TGTGCCAGCAGCCAAGGTCCGGGACTAGCGTTGGATGAGCAGTTCTTC	CASSQGPGLALDEQFF